This T cell receptor beta chain was captured in a study of CD8+ T cells in alopecia areata. The treatment denotes: oral pan-JAK inhibitor, 5-10 mg twice daily. The study team obtained lesional scalp punch biopsies and peripheral blood from alopecia areata patients. This clone was recorded a few times. Its target is not known. Whole-study results and caveats: Clarity of TCR sharing across patients fell short of that in mice, possibly HLA-related.

The authors extracted RNA and reverse transcribed it into cDNA as the sequencing template. TCRdb's table, derived via immunoSEQ multiplex PCR, lists solely in-frame clones and lacks some. The sample holds about 64,000 clones, 46% seen once. The receptor was derived from a human donor with alopecia areata. Material: CD8+ T cells sorted from blood, obtained at approximately week 36, from a patient treated with tofacitinib.

The CDR3 coding sequence is TGTGCCAGCAGCTTTAAACTGGACAACATGAACACTGAAGCTTTCTTT. It specifies CASSFKLDNMNTEAFF. The V and J genes are TRBV5-5 and TRBJ1-1; weak D call: TRBD1 (5 bases). The V end was cut by 2 bases, the J end by 0 bases, with 14 bases between. Per the germline V gene, CDR1 is SGHKS and CDR2 is YYEKEE (reference sequence). The CDR3 covers 16 residues.